The clone carrying this T cell receptor beta chain was observed once. This sample is drawn from a study of Ad26.COV2.S vaccination and SARS-CoV-2 variants. On the study more broadly: Dosing was one shot or two shots 56 days apart.

Repertoires were generated with immunoSEQ multiplex PCR, while TCRdb's copy carries only in-frame clones and drops some. Of roughly 680,000 clones in the sample, 89% were seen once. The treatment denotes: 19 received Ad26.COV2.S at low or high dose, single or two shots; 5 received placebo; per-sample allocation not given. Day 63 after the first vaccine or placebo injection was the time point for sampling. Sequencing used peripheral blood, obtained in a trial of Ad26.COV2.S vaccine versus placebo. The TCR comes from a person aged 18-65 years who received the Ad26.COV2.S COVID-19 vaccine or a placebo.

The CDR3 DNA is TGTGCCAGCAGTTCCCGGGGGGGTGGGGCCAACGTCCTGACTTTC. Translated, it gives CASSSRGGGANVLTF. The chain is built from TRBV27 and TRBJ2-6; 8 bases align to TRBD2. The CDR3 runs to 15 residues. Germline assignment: CDR1 MNHEY and CDR2 SMNVEV (reference sequence). Trimming cost V 4 bases and J 3 bases; bases outside gene matches: 2.